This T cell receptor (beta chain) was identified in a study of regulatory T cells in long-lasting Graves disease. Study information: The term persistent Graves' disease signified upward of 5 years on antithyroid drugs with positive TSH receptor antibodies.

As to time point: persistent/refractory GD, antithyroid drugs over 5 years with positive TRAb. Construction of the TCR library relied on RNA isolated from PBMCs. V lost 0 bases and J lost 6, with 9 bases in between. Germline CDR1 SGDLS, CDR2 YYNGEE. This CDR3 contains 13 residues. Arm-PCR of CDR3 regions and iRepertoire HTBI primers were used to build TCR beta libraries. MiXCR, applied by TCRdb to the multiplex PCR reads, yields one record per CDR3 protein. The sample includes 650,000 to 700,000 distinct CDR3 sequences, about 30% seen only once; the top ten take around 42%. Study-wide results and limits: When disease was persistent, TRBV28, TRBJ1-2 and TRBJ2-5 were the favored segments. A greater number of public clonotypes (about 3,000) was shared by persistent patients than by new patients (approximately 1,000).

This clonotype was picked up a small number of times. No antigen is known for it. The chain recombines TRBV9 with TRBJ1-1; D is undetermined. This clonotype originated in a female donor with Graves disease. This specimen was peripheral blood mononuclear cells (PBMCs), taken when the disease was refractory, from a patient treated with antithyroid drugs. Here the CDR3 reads CASSVAGWSEAFF. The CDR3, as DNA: TGTGCCAGCAGCGTAGCGGGGTGGTCTGAAGCTTTCTTT.